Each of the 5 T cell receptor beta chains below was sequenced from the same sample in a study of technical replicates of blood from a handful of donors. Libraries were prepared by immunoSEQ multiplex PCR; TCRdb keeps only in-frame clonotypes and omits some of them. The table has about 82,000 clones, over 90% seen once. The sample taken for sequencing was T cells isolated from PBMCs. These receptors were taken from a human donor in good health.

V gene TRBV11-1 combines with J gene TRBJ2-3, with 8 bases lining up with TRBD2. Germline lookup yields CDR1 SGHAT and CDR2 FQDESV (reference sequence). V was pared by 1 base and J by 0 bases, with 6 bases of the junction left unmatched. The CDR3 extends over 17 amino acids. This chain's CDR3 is CASSLDEREYSTDTQYF. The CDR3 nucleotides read TGTGCCAGCAGCTTAGACGAGCGGGAGTATAGCACAGATACGCAGTATTTT.

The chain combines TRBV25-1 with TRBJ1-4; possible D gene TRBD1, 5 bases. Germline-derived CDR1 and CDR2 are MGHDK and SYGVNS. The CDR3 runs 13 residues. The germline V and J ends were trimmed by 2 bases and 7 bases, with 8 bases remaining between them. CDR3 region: CASSEIRAEKLFF. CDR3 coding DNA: TGTGCCAGCAGTGAAATCAGGGCTGAAAAACTGTTTTTT.

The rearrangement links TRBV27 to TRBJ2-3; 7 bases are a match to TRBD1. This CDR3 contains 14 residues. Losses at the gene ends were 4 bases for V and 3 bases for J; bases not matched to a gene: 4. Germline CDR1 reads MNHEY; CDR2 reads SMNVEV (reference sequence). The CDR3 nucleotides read TGTGCCAGCAGTTACCGACAGGGAACAGATACGCAGTATTTT. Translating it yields CASSYRQGTDTQYF.

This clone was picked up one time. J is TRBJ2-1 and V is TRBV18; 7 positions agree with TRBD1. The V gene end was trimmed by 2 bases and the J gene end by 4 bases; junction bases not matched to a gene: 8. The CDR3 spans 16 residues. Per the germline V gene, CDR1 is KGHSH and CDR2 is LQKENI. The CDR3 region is CASSPLVQGTYNEQFF. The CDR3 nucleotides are TGTGCCAGCTCACCATTGGTACAGGGGACATACAATGAGCAGTTCTTC.

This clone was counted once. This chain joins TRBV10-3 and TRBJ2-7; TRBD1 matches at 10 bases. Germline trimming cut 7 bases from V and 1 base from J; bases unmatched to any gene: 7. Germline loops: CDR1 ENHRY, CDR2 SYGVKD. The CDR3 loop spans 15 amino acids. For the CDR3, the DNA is TGTGCCATCAAGGTAGACAGGGGGCCTTCCTACGAGCAGTACTTC. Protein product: CAIKVDRGPSYEQYF.